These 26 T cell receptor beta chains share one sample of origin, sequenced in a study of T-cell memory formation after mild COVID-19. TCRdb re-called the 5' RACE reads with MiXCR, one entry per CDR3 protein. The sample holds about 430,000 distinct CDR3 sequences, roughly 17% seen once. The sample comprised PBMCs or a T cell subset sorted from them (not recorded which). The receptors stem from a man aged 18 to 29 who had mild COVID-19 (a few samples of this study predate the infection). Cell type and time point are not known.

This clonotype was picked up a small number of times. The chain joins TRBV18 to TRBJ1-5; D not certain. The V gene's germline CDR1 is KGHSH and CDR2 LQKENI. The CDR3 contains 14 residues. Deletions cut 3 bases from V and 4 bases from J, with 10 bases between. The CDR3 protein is CASSPGEFNQPQHF. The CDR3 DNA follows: TGTGCCAGCTCACCCGGAGAATTTAATCAGCCCCAGCATTTT.

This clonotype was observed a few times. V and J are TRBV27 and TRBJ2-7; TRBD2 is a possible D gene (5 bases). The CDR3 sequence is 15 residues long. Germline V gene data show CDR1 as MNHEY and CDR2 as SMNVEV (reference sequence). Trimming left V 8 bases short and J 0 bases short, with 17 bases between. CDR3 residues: CASSTAAGGSYEQYV. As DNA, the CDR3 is TGTGCCAGCTCAACTGCGGCAGGAGGCTCCTACGAGCAGTACGTC.

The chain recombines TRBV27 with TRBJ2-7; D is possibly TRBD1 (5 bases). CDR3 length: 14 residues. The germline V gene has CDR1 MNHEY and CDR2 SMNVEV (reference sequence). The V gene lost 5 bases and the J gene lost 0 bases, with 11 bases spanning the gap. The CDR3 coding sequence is TGTGCCAGCAGTGAACAGGCGTCCTCCTACGAGCAGTACTTC. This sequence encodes CASSEQASSYEQYF.

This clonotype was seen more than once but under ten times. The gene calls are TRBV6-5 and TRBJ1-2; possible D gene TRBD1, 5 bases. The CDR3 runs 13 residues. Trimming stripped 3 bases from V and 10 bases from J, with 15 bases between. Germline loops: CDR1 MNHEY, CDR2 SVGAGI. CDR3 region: CASSYRQWGDYTF. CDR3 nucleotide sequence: TGTGCCAGCAGTTATCGACAGTGGGGGGACTACACCTTC.

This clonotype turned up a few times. CDR3 protein: CATSDSGQGKLFF. The CDR3 coding sequence is TGTGCCACCAGTGATTCCGGACAGGGAAAACTGTTTTTT. The chain couples TRBV24-1 to TRBJ1-4; 8 bases align to TRBD1. The CDR3 length is 13 residues. Germline lookup yields CDR1 KGHDR and CDR2 SFDVKD. V trimming: 2 bases; J trimming: 10 bases; junction bases outside the gene matches: 2.

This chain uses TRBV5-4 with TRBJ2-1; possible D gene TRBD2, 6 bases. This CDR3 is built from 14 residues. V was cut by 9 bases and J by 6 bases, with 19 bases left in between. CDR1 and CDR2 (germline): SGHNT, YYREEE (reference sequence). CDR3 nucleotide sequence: TGTGCCAATGGAGGGGTCGAGGCCGGCAATGAGCAGTTCTTC. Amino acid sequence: CANGGVEAGNEQFF.

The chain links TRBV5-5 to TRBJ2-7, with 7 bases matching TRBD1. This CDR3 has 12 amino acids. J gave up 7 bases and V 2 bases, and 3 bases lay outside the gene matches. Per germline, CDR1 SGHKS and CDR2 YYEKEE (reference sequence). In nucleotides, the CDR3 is TGTGCCAGCAGCTTAGGGGGCTTGGAGCAGTACTTC. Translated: CASSLGGLEQYF.

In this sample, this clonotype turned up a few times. The CDR3 loop is CASSRTASDQPQHF. CDR3 sequence (DNA): TGTGCCAGCAGCCGGACGGCAAGTGATCAGCCCCAGCATTTT. The genes are TRBV9 and TRBJ1-5; D is unresolved. Per germline, CDR1 SGDLS and CDR2 YYNGEE. The V and J ends lost 4 bases and 5 bases respectively, with 13 bases between them. The CDR3 sequence is 14 residues long.

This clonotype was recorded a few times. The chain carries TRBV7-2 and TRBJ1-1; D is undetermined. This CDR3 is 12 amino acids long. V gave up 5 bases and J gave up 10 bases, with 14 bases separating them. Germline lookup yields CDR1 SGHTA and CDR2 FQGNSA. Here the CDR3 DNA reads TGTGCCAGCAGCACGACATCCACGGGAGCTTTCTTT. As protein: CASSTTSTGAFF.

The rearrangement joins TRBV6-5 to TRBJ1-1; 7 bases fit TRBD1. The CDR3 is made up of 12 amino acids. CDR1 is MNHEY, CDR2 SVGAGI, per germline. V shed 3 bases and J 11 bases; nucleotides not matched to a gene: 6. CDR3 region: CASSYPGQRAFF. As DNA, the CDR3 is TGTGCCAGCAGTTATCCGGGACAGAGGGCTTTCTTT.

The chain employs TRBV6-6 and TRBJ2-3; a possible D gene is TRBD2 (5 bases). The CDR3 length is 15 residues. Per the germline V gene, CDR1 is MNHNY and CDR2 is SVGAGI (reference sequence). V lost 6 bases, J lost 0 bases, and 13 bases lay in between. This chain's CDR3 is CASSQRVPSTDTQYF. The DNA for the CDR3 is TGTGCCAGCAGCCAGAGGGTTCCTAGCACAGATACGCAGTATTTT.

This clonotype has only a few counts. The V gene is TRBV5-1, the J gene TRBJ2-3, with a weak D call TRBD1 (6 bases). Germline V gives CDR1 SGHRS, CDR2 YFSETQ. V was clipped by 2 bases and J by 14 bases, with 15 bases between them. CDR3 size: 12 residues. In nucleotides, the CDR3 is TGCGCCAGCAGCTTCACAGGGTCGAGGTGGTATTTT. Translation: CASSFTGSRWYF.

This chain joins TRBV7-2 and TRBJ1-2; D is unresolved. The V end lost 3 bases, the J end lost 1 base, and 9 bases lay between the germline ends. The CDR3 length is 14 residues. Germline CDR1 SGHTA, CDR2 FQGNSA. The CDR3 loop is CASSLLSDNYGYTF. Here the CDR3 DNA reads TGTGCCAGCAGCTTGCTCTCAGATAACTATGGCTACACCTTC.

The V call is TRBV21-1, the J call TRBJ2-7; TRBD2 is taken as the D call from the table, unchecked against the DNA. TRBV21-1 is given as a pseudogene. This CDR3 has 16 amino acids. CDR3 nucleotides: TGTGCCAGCATCCCCGGACTAGCGGGGGGGGGCTACGAGCAGTACTTC. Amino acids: CASIPGLAGGGYEQYF.

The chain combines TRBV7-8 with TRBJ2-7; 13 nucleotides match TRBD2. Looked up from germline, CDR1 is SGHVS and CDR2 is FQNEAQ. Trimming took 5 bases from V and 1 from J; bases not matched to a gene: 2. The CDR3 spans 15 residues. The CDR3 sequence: CASSRGLAGSYEQYF. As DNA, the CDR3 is TGTGCCAGCAGCCGGGGACTAGCGGGGTCCTACGAGCAGTACTTC.

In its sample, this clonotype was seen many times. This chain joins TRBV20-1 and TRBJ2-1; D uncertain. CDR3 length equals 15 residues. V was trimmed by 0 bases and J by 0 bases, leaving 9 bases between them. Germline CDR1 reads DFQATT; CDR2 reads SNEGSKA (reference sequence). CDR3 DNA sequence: TGCAGTGCTAGAGAGTTCCGGTACTCCTACAATGAGCAGTTCTTC. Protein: CSAREFRYSYNEQFF.

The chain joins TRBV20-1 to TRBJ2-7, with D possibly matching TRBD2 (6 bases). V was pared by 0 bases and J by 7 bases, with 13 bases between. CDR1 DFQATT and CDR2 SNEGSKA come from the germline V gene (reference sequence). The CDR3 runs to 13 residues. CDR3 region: CSARDVEGMEQYV. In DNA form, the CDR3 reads TGCAGTGCTAGAGATGTGGAGGGAATGGAGCAGTACGTC.

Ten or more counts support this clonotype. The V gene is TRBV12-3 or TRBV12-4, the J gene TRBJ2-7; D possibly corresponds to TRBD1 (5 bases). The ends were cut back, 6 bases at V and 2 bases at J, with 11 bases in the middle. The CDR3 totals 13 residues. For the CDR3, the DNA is TGTGCCAGCAGCCGTGACAGCGCCTACGAGCAGTACTTC. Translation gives CASSRDSAYEQYF.

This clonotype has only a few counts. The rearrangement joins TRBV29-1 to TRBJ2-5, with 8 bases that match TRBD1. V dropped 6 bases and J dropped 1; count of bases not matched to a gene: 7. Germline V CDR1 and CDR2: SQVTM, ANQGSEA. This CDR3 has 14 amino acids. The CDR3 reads CSVDPGTGQETQYF. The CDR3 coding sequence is TGCAGCGTGGACCCCGGGACAGGCCAAGAGACCCAGTACTTC.

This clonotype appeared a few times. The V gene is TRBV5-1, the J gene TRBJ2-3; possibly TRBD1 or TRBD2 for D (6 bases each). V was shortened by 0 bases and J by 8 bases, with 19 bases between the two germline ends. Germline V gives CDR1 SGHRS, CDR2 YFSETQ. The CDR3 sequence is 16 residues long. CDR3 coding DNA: TGCGCCAGCAGCTTGGTCGGGGGCTATAGTTTTGGTACGCAGTATTTT. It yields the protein CASSLVGGYSFGTQYF.

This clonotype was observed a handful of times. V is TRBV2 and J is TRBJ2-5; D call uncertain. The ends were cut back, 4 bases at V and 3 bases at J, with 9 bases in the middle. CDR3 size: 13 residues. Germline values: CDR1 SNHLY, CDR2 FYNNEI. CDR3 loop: CASSAVREETQYF. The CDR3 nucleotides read TGTGCCAGCAGTGCGGTCCGGGAAGAGACCCAGTACTTC.

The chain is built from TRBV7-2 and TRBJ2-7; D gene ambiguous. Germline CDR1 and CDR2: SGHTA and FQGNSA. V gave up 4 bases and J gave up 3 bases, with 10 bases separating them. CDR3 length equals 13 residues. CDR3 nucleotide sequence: TGTGCCAGCAGCTCCACGCCGGGCTACGAGCAGTACTTC. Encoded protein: CASSSTPGYEQYF.

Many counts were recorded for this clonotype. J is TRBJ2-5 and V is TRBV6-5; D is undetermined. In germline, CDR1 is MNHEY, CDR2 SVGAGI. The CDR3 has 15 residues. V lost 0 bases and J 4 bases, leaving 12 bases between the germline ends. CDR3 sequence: CASSYSYTGAETQYF. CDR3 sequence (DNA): TGTGCCAGCAGTTACTCGTACACCGGTGCAGAGACCCAGTACTTC.

The CDR3 here is CAWTATSYEQYF. The CDR3 nucleotides are TGTGCCTGGACGGCCACCTCCTACGAGCAGTACTTC. The gene calls are TRBV30 and TRBJ2-7, with D unclear. This CDR3 has 12 residues. Germline CDR1 GTSNPN, CDR2 SVGIG (reference sequence). Trimming took off 4 bases at V and 0 bases at J, with 7 bases between the two ends.

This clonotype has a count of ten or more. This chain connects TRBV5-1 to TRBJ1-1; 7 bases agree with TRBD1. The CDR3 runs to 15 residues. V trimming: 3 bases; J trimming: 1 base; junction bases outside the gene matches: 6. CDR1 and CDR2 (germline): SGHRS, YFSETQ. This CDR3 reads CASSSLSGGNTEAFF. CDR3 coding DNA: TGCGCCAGCAGCTCGCTCTCAGGGGGGAACACTGAAGCTTTCTTT. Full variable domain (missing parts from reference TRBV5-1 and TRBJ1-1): KAGVTQTPRYLIKTRGQQVTLSCSPISGHRSVSWYQQTPGQGLQFLFEYFSETQRNKGNFPGRFSGRQFSNSRSEMNVSTLELGDSALYLCASSSLSGGNTEAFFGQGTRLTVV.

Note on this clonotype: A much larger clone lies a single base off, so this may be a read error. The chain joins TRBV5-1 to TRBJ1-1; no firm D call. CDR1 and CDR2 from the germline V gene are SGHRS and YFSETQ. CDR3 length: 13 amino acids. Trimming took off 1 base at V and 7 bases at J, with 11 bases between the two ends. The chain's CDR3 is CASSLTTWFEAFF. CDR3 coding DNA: TGCGCCAGCAGCTTGACCACATGGTTTGAAGCTTTCTTT. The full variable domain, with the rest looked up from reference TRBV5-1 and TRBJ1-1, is KAGVTQTPRYLIKTRGQQVTLSCSPISGHRSVSWYQQTPGQGLQFLFEYFSETQRNKGNFPGRFSGRQFSNSRSEMNVSTLELGDSALYLCASSLTTWFEAFFGQGTRLTVV.